The source of this T cell receptor beta chain is a study of cytomegalovirus exposure and HLA in healthy donors. The study, taken as a whole, reports: Later work associated fewer than 20,000 TCR beta sequences with HLA alleles at 0.05 false discovery rate. The investigators catalogued under 200 TCR beta chains as cytomegalovirus-associated.

Note on this clone: Its antigen is still unknown.

Though probably carrying unrecorded immune exposures, donors were nominally healthy at sampling. PCR involved 60 Vbeta and 13 Jbeta primers. Source study methods: A follow-up analysis tallied around 76 million unique TCR beta chains, roughly 11 million shared. Some clones are missing from TCRdb's copy, which holds only in-frame ones; the method was immunoSEQ multiplex PCR. V, J and clone size were drawn from that table, and D and trimming were deduced from the DNA. Here the sample spans about 130,000 clones, around 72% being singletons. There are 13 residues in the CDR3. Trimming took off 5 bases at V and 8 bases at J, with 13 bases between the two ends. Germline CDR1 reads SGHTA; CDR2 reads FQGTGA.

Specimen: PBMCs. The chain employs TRBV7-3 and TRBJ2-1; a possible D gene is TRBD2 (6 bases). The sequence was collected from a woman between 40 and 50 years old in good health and CMV-seronegative. CDR3 in amino acids: CASSLFGGDEQFF. Here the CDR3 DNA reads TGTGCCAGCAGCCTCTTCGGGGGTGATGAGCAGTTCTTC.